Presented here are 32 T cell receptor beta chains from one specimen sequenced in a study of blood T cell repertoires in COVID-19. The method was immunoSEQ multiplex PCR; TCRdb's version includes in-frame clones alone and lacks a portion of them. The top ten hold 1.5% to 2% of the sample, which has about 100,000 clones, about 85% seen once. The sequenced material came from peripheral blood. The source is an older woman with active or convalescent COVID-19.

This clone has only a few counts. The chain uses TRBV5-1 and TRBJ1-1; unclear D gene. CDR3 length: 15 amino acids. V was cut by 2 bases and J by 1 base, with 12 bases left in between. Germline V CDR1 and CDR2: SGHRS, YFSETQ. CDR3 in amino acids: CASSFSERSNTEAFF. Here the CDR3 DNA reads TGCGCCAGCAGCTTTTCTGAGAGGTCGAACACTGAAGCTTTCTTT.

The J gene is TRBJ1-3, the V gene TRBV5-4; D is perhaps TRBD1 (6 bases). The CDR3 spans 16 residues. The V gene's germline CDR1 is SGHNT and CDR2 YYREEE (reference sequence). V was cut by 4 bases and J by 0 bases, with 14 bases left in between. The CDR3 sequence: CASSQYTGISGNTIYF. CDR3 in DNA: TGTGCCAGCAGCCAGTACACAGGGATCTCTGGAAACACCATATATTTT.

Only one count was recorded for this clone. The genes are TRBV5-8 and TRBJ2-4; tentative D call: TRBD2 (7 bases). The V gene lost 6 bases and the J gene lost 3 bases, with 19 bases spanning the gap. Germline V gene lookup returns CDR1 SGHTS and CDR2 YDEGEE. This CDR3 has 16 residues. The chain's CDR3 is CASTKGGGHLKNIQYF. The CDR3 DNA follows: TGTGCCAGCACCAAGGGCGGGGGCCACCTCAAAAACATTCAGTACTTC.

Only one count was recorded for this clone. The chain uses TRBV10-3 and TRBJ1-6; 7 bases are shared with TRBD1. V lost 4 bases and J lost 6; bases outside the gene matches: 6. The CDR3 has 15 residues. Germline V lookup: CDR1 ENHRY, CDR2 SYGVKD. CDR3 DNA: TGTGCCATCAGTGGACAGGGTCGGGCTAATTCACCCCTCCACTTT. It codes for CAISGQGRANSPLHF.

The V call is TRBV7-8, the J call TRBJ1-6; D unclear. Trimming took off 2 bases at V and 8 bases at J, with 13 bases between the two ends. CDR3 length equals 15 residues. Germline CDR1 and CDR2: SGHVS and FQNEAQ. CDR3 sequence: CASSLIRGVDSPLHF. The DNA of the CDR3 is TGTGCCAGCAGCTTAATACGGGGTGTTGATTCACCCCTCCACTTT.

As DNA, the CDR3 is TGTGCCAGCACCGGTGGTCAGCCCCAGCATTTT. Translation gives CASTGGQPQHF. The chain joins TRBV28 to TRBJ1-5; D is unclear. Between the trimmed V and J ends, which lost 7 bases and 6 bases, there was a span of 7 bases. The CDR3 runs 11 residues. Germline V lookup: CDR1 MDHEN, CDR2 SYDVKM.

This chain connects TRBV5-1 to TRBJ2-1; TRBD2 matches at 8 bases. The CDR3 covers 16 residues. J gave up 4 bases and V 0 bases, and 6 bases lay outside the gene matches. Germline V gene sequence: CDR1 SGHRS, CDR2 YFSETQ. CDR3 in DNA: TGCGCCAGCAGCTTGGCCGTCGGGGGGGCTTACAATGAGCAGTTCTTC. Translation gives CASSLAVGGAYNEQFF.

V gene TRBV6-2 or TRBV6-3 combines with J gene TRBJ2-1, with a weak D call TRBD2 (6 bases). CDR1 and CDR2 from the germline V gene are MNHEY and SVGEGT. This CDR3 is 14 amino acids long. Deletions cut 5 bases from V and 1 base from J, with 9 bases between. The CDR3 spells CASSRSGSYNEQFF. Written as DNA, the CDR3 is TGTGCCAGCAGTAGAAGCGGGTCCTACAATGAGCAGTTCTTC.

The chain recombines TRBV5-1 with TRBJ2-5; TRBD2 matches 8 bases. CDR1 is SGHRS, CDR2 YFSETQ, per germline. V dropped 7 bases and J dropped 0; count of bases not matched to a gene: 8. The CDR3 runs to 15 residues. The DNA of the CDR3 is TGCGCCAGCGGTTCTTTAGCGGGGAACCAAGAGACCCAGTACTTC. As protein: CASGSLAGNQETQYF.

The rearrangement joins TRBV7-9 to TRBJ1-4; perhaps TRBD1 as D (5 bases). In germline, CDR1 is SEHNR, CDR2 FQNEAQ (reference sequence). This CDR3 is built from 17 residues. Trimming shortened V by 1 base and J by 0 bases, and 12 bases separated the two germline ends. CDR3 nucleotides: TGTGCCAGCAGCTTAGGTCAGGGCAGAACAACTAATGAAAAACTGTTTTTT. Translation: CASSLGQGRTTNEKLFF. The full variable domain, its missing parts supplied by reference TRBV7-9 and TRBJ1-4, is DTGVSQNPRHKITKRGQNVTFRCDPISEHNRLYWYRQTLGQGPEFLTYFQNEAQLEKSRLLSDRFSAERPKGSFSTLEIQRTEQGDSAMYLCASSLGQGRTTNEKLFFGSGTQLSVL.

The CDR3 region is CASSDTVNYGYTF. CDR3 sequence (DNA): TGTGCCAGCAGTGATACAGTTAACTATGGCTACACCTTC. The V gene is TRBV6-1, the J gene TRBJ1-2; D is undetermined. V lost 3 bases and J lost 1, with 6 bases in between. CDR3 length: 13 residues. Germline V gene data show CDR1 as MNHNS and CDR2 as SASEGT.

The chain combines TRBV11-3 with TRBJ1-3; 7 bases fit TRBD1. Germline lookup yields CDR1 SGHNT and CDR2 YENEEA. V was clipped by 6 bases and J by 2 bases; unmatched bases: 7. The CDR3 is 15 amino acids. The CDR3 region is CASSYEGATGNTIYF. The CDR3 bases are TGTGCCAGCAGTTACGAGGGGGCTACTGGAAACACCATATATTTT. The full variable domain, in which reference TRBV11-3 and TRBJ1-3 provide the parts outside the CDR3, is EAGVVQSPRYKIIEKKQPVAFWCNPISGHNTLYWYLQNLGQGPELLIRYENEEAVDDSQLPKDRFSAERLKGVDSTLKIQPAELGDSAVYLCASSYEGATGNTIYFGEGSWLTVV.

The V gene is TRBV30, the J gene TRBJ1-6, with 10 bases that match TRBD1. This CDR3 contains 14 residues. Germline-derived CDR1 and CDR2 are GTSNPN and SVGIG (reference sequence). Trimming at V came to 5 bases and at J to 5 bases, leaving 3 bases not matched to a gene. This CDR3 is CAWGTGADNSPLHF. The CDR3 coding sequence is TGTGCCTGGGGGACAGGGGCCGATAATTCACCCCTCCACTTT.

The chain uses TRBV2 and TRBJ1-2; 8 positions agree with TRBD1. Germline assignment: CDR1 SNHLY and CDR2 FYNNEI. CDR3 size: 12 residues. V dropped 7 bases and J dropped 8; count of bases not matched to a gene: 6. As DNA, the CDR3 is TGTGCCAGCACCCGGACAGGGTTGGGCTACACCTTC. It specifies CASTRTGLGYTF. Variable domain in full (rest from reference TRBV2 and TRBJ1-2): EPEVTQTPSHQVTQMGQEVILRCVPISNHLYFYWYRQILGQKVEFLVSFYNNEISEKSEIFDDQFSVERPDGSNFTLKIRSTKLEDSAMYFCASTRTGLGYTFGSGTRLTVV.

The chain links TRBV19 to TRBJ1-4; 10 positions match TRBD1. The V and J ends lost 4 bases and 5 bases, in that order; junction bases with no gene match: 4. Germline V gene data show CDR1 as LNHDA and CDR2 as SQIVND (reference sequence). The CDR3 consists of 15 residues. This CDR3 is CASSKRQGANEKLFF. Here the CDR3 DNA reads TGTGCCAGTAGTAAGCGACAGGGGGCAAATGAAAAACTGTTTTTT.

The V and J genes are TRBV7-9 and TRBJ1-1; the match to TRBD1 covers 7 bases. The CDR3 extends over 15 amino acids. Germline CDR1 SEHNR, CDR2 FQNEAQ (reference sequence). The trim removed 3 bases at V and 3 bases at J, leaving 7 bases unmatched. CDR3 DNA sequence: TGTGCCAGCAGCTTCGAGGGGGCGCGTGACACTGAAGCTTTCTTT. Translated: CASSFEGARDTEAFF.

This clone was counted between two and nine times. The chain links TRBV5-1 to TRBJ1-2; TRBD1 might be the D (6 bases). With 4 bases removed from V and 3 bases from J, the gap between germline ends came to 13 bases. Germline V lookup: CDR1 SGHRS, CDR2 YFSETQ. The CDR3 loop spans 14 amino acids. The CDR3 DNA reads as TGCGCCAGCAGCGTCAGGGGCGGTGACTATGGCTACACCTTC. It codes for CASSVRGGDYGYTF.

This sequence joins TRBV6-5 and TRBJ1-2; 7 bases are shared with TRBD1. In germline, CDR1 is MNHEY, CDR2 SVGAGI. The CDR3 is 14 residues long. V gave up 3 bases and J gave up 4 bases; unmatched junction bases: 5. The CDR3 here is CASSYSGTAYGYTF. CDR3 coding DNA: TGTGCCAGCAGTTATTCCGGGACAGCCTATGGCTACACCTTC.

The table lists this clone with a few counts. The gene calls are TRBV9 and TRBJ1-1; D is unclear. The CDR3 contains 14 residues. V shed 7 bases and J shed 4 bases, with 17 bases lying between them. The germline gives CDR1 SGDLS, CDR2 YYNGEE. The CDR3 loop reads CASGTGRESTEAFF. DNA of the CDR3: TGTGCCAGCGGAACGGGTAGGGAGAGCACTGAAGCTTTCTTT.

This chain connects TRBV18 to TRBJ1-1, with TRBD1 as a possible D gene (5 bases). The CDR3 covers 14 residues. V lost 2 bases, J lost 5 bases, and 12 bases lay in between. Germline V gene lookup returns CDR1 KGHSH and CDR2 LQKENI. The CDR3 DNA reads as TGTGCCAGCTCACCAGGGTGGGGGGGGACTGAAGCTTTCTTT. It is translated as CASSPGWGGTEAFF. Full variable domain (missing parts from reference TRBV18 and TRBJ1-1): NAGVMQNPRHLVRRRGQEARLRCSPMKGHSHVYWYRQLPEEGLKFMVYLQKENIIDESGMPKERFSAEFPKEGPSILRIQQVVRGDSAAYFCASSPGWGGTEAFFGQGTRLTVV.

V usage is TRBV5-4 and J usage is TRBJ2-5; TRBD2 aligns across 8 bases. Germline V gene lookup returns CDR1 SGHNT and CDR2 YYREEE (reference sequence). The CDR3 length is 18 residues. Losses at the gene ends were 4 bases for V and 1 base for J; bases not matched to a gene: 15. The CDR3 loop reads CASSPGGRGAAGQETQYF. The CDR3 region has the DNA TGTGCCAGCAGCCCGGGGGGGCGGGGGGCGGCGGGCCAAGAGACCCAGTACTTC.

V usage is TRBV24-1 and J usage is TRBJ2-3, with TRBD2 identical over 9 bases. Germline CDR1 reads KGHDR; CDR2 reads SFDVKD. The CDR3 length is 15 residues. Germline trimming cut 3 bases from V and 5 bases from J; bases unmatched to any gene: 5. The CDR3 is CATSDPAGGGDTQYF. In nucleotides, the CDR3 is TGTGCCACCAGTGATCCAGCGGGGGGAGGAGATACGCAGTATTTT.

This chain links TRBV7-9 with TRBJ2-2; a weak D match, TRBD2 (6 bases). This CDR3 has 13 amino acids. The V and J ends lost 8 bases and 1 base respectively, with 8 bases between them. CDR1 and CDR2 from the germline V gene are SEHNR and FQNEAQ (reference sequence). CDR3 sequence (DNA): TGTGCCAGCGGAGGGGAGAACACCGGGGAGCTGTTTTTT. It translates to CASGGENTGELFF.

The gene calls are TRBV6-5 and TRBJ1-1, with D tentatively TRBD1 (5 bases). Trimming removed 0 bases from V and 1 base from J, with 6 bases in between. Germline V gene lookup returns CDR1 MNHEY and CDR2 SVGAGI. The CDR3 is made up of 14 amino acids. CDR3 DNA sequence: TGTGCCAGCAGTTACTCGACAGCGAACACTGAAGCTTTCTTT. Translating it yields CASSYSTANTEAFF.

The chain couples TRBV7-2 to TRBJ1-5; maybe TRBD1 (5 bases). The CDR3 is 15 residues long. The ends were cut back, 5 bases at V and 2 bases at J, with 13 bases in the middle. CDR1 is SGHTA and CDR2 is FQGNSA in the germline V gene. The CDR3 bases are TGTGCCAGCAGCGTCACTGGGGCAGGCAATCAGCCCCAGCATTTT. Its translation is CASSVTGAGNQPQHF.

This chain joins TRBV21-1 and TRBJ2-3; the table's D call of TRBD2 was not tested on the DNA. TRBV21-1 is designated a pseudogene. CDR3 length: 15 residues. As DNA, the CDR3 is TGTGCCAGGGGGACTAGCGGGGCCTGCACAGATACGCAGTATTTT. Translated: CARGTSGACTDTQYF.

The chain employs TRBV30 and TRBJ2-1; 14 bases fit TRBD2. The CDR3 has 15 residues. Germline assignment: CDR1 GTSNPN and CDR2 SVGIG (reference sequence). Losses at the gene ends were 3 bases for V and 9 bases for J; bases not matched to a gene: 7. As DNA, the CDR3 is TGTGCCTGGAGCGGACTAGCGGGAGGAACGGGTGAGCAGTTCTTC. Protein product: CAWSGLAGGTGEQFF.

This clone was seen only a few times. This chain joins TRBV5-5 and TRBJ1-5; perhaps TRBD1 as D (5 bases). The CDR3 consists of 15 residues. V was trimmed by 4 bases and J by 2 bases, leaving 13 bases between them. Germline CDR1 reads SGHKS; CDR2 reads YYEKEE (reference sequence). CDR3 sequence (DNA): TGTGCCAGCAGCGACAGCAGGGCGGGCAATCAGCCCCAGCATTTT. It codes for CASSDSRAGNQPQHF.

The CDR3 loop is CATSEDPARSGYTF. The CDR3 DNA reads as TGTGCCACCAGTGAAGACCCCGCCAGGTCTGGCTACACCTTC. This chain joins TRBV24-1 and TRBJ1-2; no definite D call. V was trimmed by 4 bases and J by 7 bases, leaving 15 bases between them. Germline lookup yields CDR1 KGHDR and CDR2 SFDVKD. CDR3 length: 14 amino acids.

V and J are TRBV28 and TRBJ2-7; D might be TRBD1 (5 bases). This CDR3 is 12 amino acids long. V lost 6 bases to trimming and J lost 0 bases, with 6 bases between them. Germline V gene lookup returns CDR1 MDHEN and CDR2 SYDVKM. The CDR3 coding sequence is TGTGCCAGCAGAGGGGACTCCTACGAGCAGTACTTC. It yields the protein CASRGDSYEQYF. Full variable domain (remainder filled in from reference TRBV28 and TRBJ2-7): DVKVTQSSRYLVKRTGEKVFLECVQDMDHENMFWYRQDPGLGLRLIYFSYDVKMKEKGDIPEGYSVSREKKERFSLILESASTNQTSMYLCASRGDSYEQYFGPGTRLTVT.

The chain joins TRBV5-1 to TRBJ2-1; the match to TRBD1 covers 7 bases. CDR3 length: 12 amino acids. Germline V gives CDR1 SGHRS, CDR2 YFSETQ. V lost 4 bases to trimming and J lost 8 bases; unmatched junction nucleotides: 3. The CDR3 nucleotides read TGCGCCAGCAGCACAGGGGTGGATGAGCAGTTCTTC. The encoded protein is CASSTGVDEQFF.

CDR3 in DNA: TGTGCCAGCGCCACAGGGTTAAATTCACCCCTCCACTTT. The encoded protein is CASATGLNSPLHF. The chain combines TRBV18 with TRBJ1-6; D possibly corresponds to TRBD1 (6 bases). V lost 8 bases and J lost 7, with 12 bases in between. Germline V gives CDR1 KGHSH, CDR2 LQKENI. The CDR3 covers 13 residues.